The sequence of this TCR beta chain was determined in a study of blood T cell repertoires in COVID-19. With 4 bases clipped from V and 2 bases from J, the junction kept 5 bases outside the gene matches. Germline V lookup: CDR1 SGHTS, CDR2 YDEGEE. The CDR3 spans 15 residues. Original handling: Estimation of nucleated cell counts was performed using reference gene primer amplification. The assay was immunoSEQ multiplex PCR, and TCRdb's table has in-frame clones only and misses some. That table is the source of V, J and clone size, and D and trimming were worked out from the DNA. The sample shows approximately 89,000 clones, more than 80% of them seen only once.

This receptor was taken from a woman of 80 years or more with acute or convalescent COVID-19. The chain recombines TRBV5-8 with TRBJ1-5, with 8 bases that match TRBD1. Material: peripheral blood. In DNA, the CDR3 is TGTGCCAGCAGCCGACAGGGGTATGGCAATCAGCCCCAGCATTTT. Its translation: CASSRQGYGNQPQHF. Full variable domain (missing parts from reference TRBV5-8 and TRBJ1-5): EAGVTQSPTHLIKTRGQQATLRCSPISGHTSVYWYQQALGLGLQFLLWYDEGEERNRGNFPPRFSGRQFPNYSSELNVNALELEDSALYLCASSRQGYGNQPQHFGDGTRLSIL.